This T cell receptor (beta chain) was recorded in a study of blood T cell repertoires in COVID-19. About the research overall: In each case, the material was cDNA or gDNA derived from T cells, B-cell-depleted T cells, or PBMCs.

Trimming cost V 4 bases and J 2 bases; bases outside gene matches: 1. The CDR3 totals 14 residues. The germline V gene has CDR1 MDHEN and CDR2 SYDVKM. Method: immunoSEQ multiplex PCR; TCRdb's copy keeps in-frame clones and lacks some. Among fewer than 250,000 clones, under 90% were seen once, and the ten largest hold 3.6%. This clonotype originated in a woman between 35 and 50 years old who had been exposed to COVID-19. The rearrangement joins TRBV28 to TRBJ1-2; 10 bases align to TRBD1. The specimen sequenced was PBMCs or T cells enriched from blood (not recorded which). The chain's CDR3 is CASSSGQGNYGYTF. The CDR3 coding sequence is TGTGCCAGCAGTTCGGGACAGGGGAACTATGGCTACACCTTC.